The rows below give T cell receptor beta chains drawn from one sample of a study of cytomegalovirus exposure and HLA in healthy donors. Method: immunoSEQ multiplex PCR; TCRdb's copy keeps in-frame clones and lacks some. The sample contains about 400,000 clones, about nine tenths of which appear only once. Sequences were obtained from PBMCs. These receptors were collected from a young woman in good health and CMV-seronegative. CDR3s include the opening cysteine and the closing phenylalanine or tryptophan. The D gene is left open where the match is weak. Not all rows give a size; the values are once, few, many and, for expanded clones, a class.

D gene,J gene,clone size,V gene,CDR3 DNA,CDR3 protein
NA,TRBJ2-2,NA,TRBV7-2,TGTGCCAGCAGCTTAGTCACGACAACCTCGAACACCGGGGAGCTGTTTTTT,CASSLVTTTSNTGELFF
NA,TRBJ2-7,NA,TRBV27,TGTGCCAGCAGTTTAACCTTGACATCCTACGAGCAGTACTTC,CASSLTLTSYEQYF
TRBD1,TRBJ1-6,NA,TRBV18,TGTGCCAGCTCACCGATAACGGGACAGGGAGATAATTCACCCCTCCACTTT,CASSPITGQGDNSPLHF
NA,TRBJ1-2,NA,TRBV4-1,TGCGCCAGCAGCTCACCAGGGCGGCGCTATGGCTACACCTTC,CASSSPGRRYGYTF
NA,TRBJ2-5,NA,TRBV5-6,TGTGCCAGCAGCTTGGAAACTTCGCCCCAAGAGACCCAGTACTTC,CASSLETSPQETQYF
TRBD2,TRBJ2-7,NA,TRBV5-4,TGTGCCAGCAGCGCACGACTAGCCCTCACCTCGTCCGAGCAGTACTTC,CASSARLALTSSEQYF
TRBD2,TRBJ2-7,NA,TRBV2,TGTGCCAGCAGGAGGTTTCGACTAGCGGGGGACTACGAGCAGTACTTC,CASRRFRLAGDYEQYF
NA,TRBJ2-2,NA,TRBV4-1,TGCGCCAGCAGCCAAGTTATCAGGGTCACCGGGGAGCTGTTTTTT,CASSQVIRVTGELFF
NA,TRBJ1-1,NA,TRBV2,TGTGCCAGCAGTGAAGGGCAGGGGTTGAACACTGAAGCTTTCTTT,CASSEGQGLNTEAFF
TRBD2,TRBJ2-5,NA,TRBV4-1,TGCGCCAGCAGCCAACGTGCGGGACTAGCCGTGGAGACCCAGTACTTC,CASSQRAGLAVETQYF
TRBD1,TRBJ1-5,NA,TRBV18,TGTGCCAGCTCACCACTGGGACAGACAAATCAGCCCCAGCATTTT,CASSPLGQTNQPQHF
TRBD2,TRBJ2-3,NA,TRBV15,TGTGCCACCAGCAGTGGCGGGGGAGGAACTAGCACAGATACGCAGTATTTT,CATSSGGGGTSTDTQYF
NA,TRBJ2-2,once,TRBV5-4,TGTGCCAGCAGCTCCAGTACCGGGGAGCTGTTTTTT,CASSSSTGELFF
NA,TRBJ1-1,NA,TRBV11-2,TGTGCCAGCAGCTTGGCGGCGCACTTGAACACTGAAGCTTTCTTT,CASSLAAHLNTEAFF
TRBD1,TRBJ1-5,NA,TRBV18,TGTGCCAGCTCACCGCAAAAACCGGGACAGAAGAATCAGCCCCAGCATTTT,CASSPQKPGQKNQPQHF
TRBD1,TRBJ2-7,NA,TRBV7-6,TGTGCCAGCAGCTTAGGGACAGGGTCCTACGAGCAGTACTTC,CASSLGTGSYEQYF
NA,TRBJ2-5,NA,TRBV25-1,TGTGCCAGCAGTGGCTACGCCCAAGAGACCCAGTACTTC,CASSGYAQETQYF
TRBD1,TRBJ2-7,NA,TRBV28,TGTGCCAGCAGTTCAGGACAGGGGGCCGACCCTCCCTACGAGCAGTACTTC,CASSSGQGADPPYEQYF
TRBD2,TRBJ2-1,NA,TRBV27,TGTGCCAGCAGTTTGAGGCTAGCGGGGGCGGGTGAGCAGTTCTTC,CASSLRLAGAGEQFF
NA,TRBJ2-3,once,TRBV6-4,TGTGCCAGCAGTGACTCGACGGGTACAGATACGCAGTATTTT,CASSDSTGTDTQYF
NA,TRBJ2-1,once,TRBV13,TGTGCCAGCAGCTCGCGCCGGGAGCAGTTCTTC,CASSSRREQFF
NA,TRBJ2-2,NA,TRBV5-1,TGCGCCAGCAGCTCGTCCCTGTTAGCCGTGAACACCGGGGAGCTGTTTTTT,CASSSSLLAVNTGELFF
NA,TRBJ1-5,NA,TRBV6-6,TGTGCCAGCAGTGTCGAGTTCAATCAGCCCCAGCATTTT,CASSVEFNQPQHF
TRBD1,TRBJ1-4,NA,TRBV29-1,TGCAGCGCCCGAGGGGGCAGAGCAACTAATGAAAAACTGTTTTTT,CSARGGRATNEKLFF
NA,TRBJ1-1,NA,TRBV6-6,TGTGCCAGCAGTTACTCCGGTTACACTGAAGCTTTCTTT,CASSYSGYTEAFF
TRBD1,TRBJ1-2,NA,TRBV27,TGTGCCAGCAGTTCTACCGGGACAGGACTCTATGGCTACACCTTC,CASSSTGTGLYGYTF
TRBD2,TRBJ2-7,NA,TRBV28,TGTGCCATCGCTAAAGGGCGGGGGGGCCGGAACGAGCAGTACTTC,CAIAKGRGGRNEQYF
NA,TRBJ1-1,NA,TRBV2,TGTGCCAGCAGTGAACAGGCAGGGAACACTGAAGCTTTCTTT,CASSEQAGNTEAFF
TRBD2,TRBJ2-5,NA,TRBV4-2,TGTGCCAGCAGCCCTGGACTAGCGGGGGGGACGGAGACCCAGTACTTC,CASSPGLAGGTETQYF
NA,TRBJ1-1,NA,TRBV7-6,TGTGCCAGCAGCCTCACAAGGAACACTGAAGCTTTCTTT,CASSLTRNTEAFF
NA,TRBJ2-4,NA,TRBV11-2,TGTGCCAGCAGCTTAGAAGGTTTGCACAGGGTGAGGGAAAACATTCAGTACTTC,CASSLEGLHRVRENIQYF
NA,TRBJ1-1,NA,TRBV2,TGTGCCAGCAGTTGGGACACCGCTGAAGCTTTCTTT,CASSWDTAEAFF
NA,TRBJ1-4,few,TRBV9,TGTGCCAGCAGCGTGGAGGGAGGGAATGAAAAACTGTTTTTT,CASSVEGGNEKLFF